This T cell receptor beta chain was retrieved from a study of shared clonotypes between healthy human individuals. Terminally differentiated effector memory CD45RA+ cells were excluded by CCR7 positive selection of CD45RO-negative cells. CDR3 length: 12 residues. The ends were cut back, 10 bases at V and 3 bases at J, with 10 bases in the middle. Germline CDR1 reads MNHEY; CDR2 reads SMNVEV (reference sequence). Profiling relied on immunoSEQ multiplex PCR, and the TCRdb table lists in-frame clones only, not all of them. The data show about 550,000 clones, 95% seen once. This TCR came from a woman younger than 45 in good health. The chain recombines TRBV27 with TRBJ2-1; D is ambiguous. The sample was naive CD8+ T cells sorted from blood. CDR3 sequence (DNA): TGTGCCACCCACACGGGCTACAATGAGCAGTTCTTC. As protein: CATHTGYNEQFF.